The present entry profiles one TCR beta chain with its context. This sample stems from a study of blood T cell repertoires in COVID-19. In the study overall: Sites across the United States, Italy and Spain contributed samples from acute and convalescent COVID-19. T cells, B-cell-depleted T cells, or PBMCs provided the cDNA or gDNA that served as material.

In the source study's methods: Estimated nucleated cell counts came from reference gene primer amplification. Sequencing was performed with immunoSEQ multiplex PCR; in TCRdb, only in-frame clones are kept and a portion is missing. D and trimming come from the DNA, and the V and J calls and clone size come from that table. This table has around 150,000 clones, around 88% appearing once. The clonotype comes from a human donor in a cohort sampled during active COVID-19. Sequencing was carried out using peripheral blood.

The CDR3 sequence: CAISESGSLNTEAFF. CDR3 sequence (DNA): TGTGCCATCAGTGAGTCGGGCAGTCTGAACACTGAAGCTTTCTTT. The J gene is TRBJ1-1, the V gene TRBV10-3; D call uncertain. CDR3 length equals 15 residues. Per the germline V gene, CDR1 is ENHRY and CDR2 is SYGVKD. V lost 0 bases and J lost 0, with 8 bases in between.